The rows below give T cell receptor beta chains drawn from one sample of a study of blood T cell repertoires in COVID-19. Using immunoSEQ multiplex PCR, the repertoire was profiled, and TCRdb retains in-frame clones only, with some absent. The table has over 150,000 clones, approximately 90% seen once. The specimen sequenced was peripheral blood. All receptors come from a woman aged 55-69 years who had recovered from COVID-19. Each CDR3 is given with its conserved first and last residue. The D gene is left open where the match is weak. Clone sizes are given selectively: once, few, many, or a class where the clone is expanded.

abundance,d_gene,j_gene,v_gene,CDR3nt,CDR3aa
.,.,TRBJ1-3,TRBV4-2,TGTGCCAGCAGCCAAGATTCCGCTTATGAGGGAAACACCATATATTTT,CASSQDSAYEGNTIYF
once,TRBD1,TRBJ1-5,TRBV28,TGTGCCAGCAGGGGACAGGGTCTGCCCCAGCATTTT,CASRGQGLPQHF
.,.,TRBJ2-7,TRBV12-5,TGTGCTCCCAGGCATGCGGGTCCCTACGAGCAGTACTTC,CAPRHAGPYEQYF
.,TRBD1,TRBJ1-5,TRBV19,TGTGCCAGTAGTTTGACGGGACAGTATAGCAATCAGCCCCAGCATTTT,CASSLTGQYSNQPQHF
once,TRBD2,TRBJ2-2,TRBV6-5,TGTGCCAGCAGTTACTCGATAGCGGGGTTCCCCGGGGAGCTGTTTTTT,CASSYSIAGFPGELFF
.,.,TRBJ1-2,TRBV3-1/TRBV3-2,TGTGCCAGCTCAGAGGGCTATGGCTACACCTTC,CASSEGYGYTF
.,TRBD1,TRBJ1-5,TRBV5-6,TGTGCCAGCAGAAAGCCGGACCGGGACAGGACAGCAGGGCAGCCCCAGCATTTT,CASRKPDRDRTAGQPQHF
.,.,TRBJ1-4,TRBV4-1,TGCGCCAGCAGCCAAGTTCCAGAAATTAATGAAAAACTGTTTTTT,CASSQVPEINEKLFF
.,.,TRBJ2-7,TRBV7-6,TGTGCCAGCAGCCGCGGACAGATGGGGTACGAGCAGTACTTC,CASSRGQMGYEQYF
.,.,TRBJ2-2,TRBV4-1,TGCGCCAGCAGCCAATCGGGGGCCGGGGAGCTGTTTTTT,CASSQSGAGELFF
.,TRBD1,TRBJ2-3,TRBV2,TGTGCCAGCAGTGAAGAAGACAGGGGGATTACTCCAGATACGCAGTATTTT,CASSEEDRGITPDTQYF
.,.,TRBJ1-1,TRBV19,TGTGCCACAAGACAGACGAACACTGAAGCTTTCTTT,CATRQTNTEAFF
.,TRBD1,TRBJ2-1,TRBV18,TGTGCCAGCTCACCACGCGCAGGGGGCGCGTACAATGAGCAGTTCTTC,CASSPRAGGAYNEQFF
.,.,TRBJ2-5,TRBV28,TGTGCCAGCAGCTCCCGGAGGGTACAAGAGACCCAGTACTTC,CASSSRRVQETQYF
.,TRBD2,TRBJ2-3,TRBV24-1,TGTGCCACCAGTGACCCCCGGCCTAGCGGGGGTCCAGATACGCAGTATTTT,CATSDPRPSGGPDTQYF
.,TRBD2,TRBJ2-1,TRBV5-1,TGCGCCCGCCCCGGGGCGGGGGGGCCGTGGGATGAGCAGTTCTTC,CARPGAGGPWDEQFF
.,TRBD1,TRBJ2-5,TRBV13,TGTGCCAGCAGTTACAGGGGGCGCGGATCTCAAGAGACCCAGTACTTC,CASSYRGRGSQETQYF
.,.,TRBJ2-3,TRBV5-1,TGCGCCAGCAGCTTATCCGGGACTCTAAATACGCAGTATTTT,CASSLSGTLNTQYF
.,TRBD1,TRBJ2-7,TRBV11-2,TGTGCCAGCAGCCAAGACGGGACAGGGGTGGACGAGCAGTACTTC,CASSQDGTGVDEQYF
.,.,TRBJ1-2,TRBV28,TGTGCCAGCAGTTCGCCGGCGGGTTATGGCTACACCTTC,CASSSPAGYGYTF
.,TRBD2,TRBJ2-3,TRBV9,TGTGCCAGCACCCAAGCGGGGGGGCAATCAGATACGCAGTATTTT,CASTQAGGQSDTQYF
.,TRBD2,TRBJ2-1,TRBV14,TGTGCCAGCAGCCAAGTGGCGGGGGGGCAATACAATGAGCAGTTCTTC,CASSQVAGGQYNEQFF
.,TRBD1,TRBJ1-2,TRBV5-1,TGCGCCACAACTCAGTCCGGGACAGGGGGAGGCTACACCTTC,CATTQSGTGGGYTF
once,.,TRBJ1-2,TRBV24-1,TGTGCCACCAGTGATGGAAATCAGGGGTTGGACTATGGCTACACCTTC,CATSDGNQGLDYGYTF
once,TRBD1,TRBJ1-1,TRBV30,TGTGCCTTCGCGGGACAGTCGAACACTGAAGCTTTCTTT,CAFAGQSNTEAFF
.,TRBD2,TRBJ2-1,TRBV28,TGTGCCAGCAGTCCTGCTAGCGGGGGGGCTTTCCATGAGCAGTTCTTC,CASSPASGGAFHEQFF
.,TRBD2,TRBJ2-2,TRBV9,TGTGCCAGCAGCTCCCGAGCGGGGGGTTCAGGCACCGGGGAGCTGTTTTTT,CASSSRAGGSGTGELFF
.,.,TRBJ2-5,TRBV3-1/TRBV3-2,TGTGCCAGCAGCCAAGATTTTCTCCAGGCTTGGGAGGAGACCCAGTACTTC,CASSQDFLQAWEETQYF
.,.,TRBJ1-6,TRBV28,TGTGCCAGCATCCGGGGGGTGGGTTCACCCCTCCACTTT,CASIRGVGSPLHF